This TCR beta chain derives from a study of OX40 agonist ivuxolimab in advanced cancers. Turning to the study itself: Of the participants, approximately 36% had some prior anti-PD-1, anti-PD-L1 or anti-CTLA-4 therapy, which was allowed.

The sampling schedule covered blood at baseline, cycle 4 day 1, and cycle 7 day 1. Some clones are missing from TCRdb's copy, which holds only in-frame ones; the method was immunoSEQ multiplex PCR. The sample has around 76,000 clones; 85% to 90% are singletons. Germline trimming cut 3 bases from V and 6 bases from J; bases unmatched to any gene: 5. The germline V gene has CDR1 SNHLY and CDR2 FYNNEI. The CDR3 totals 15 residues. Remarks on this clone: The antigen is unknown.

Findings of the study overall: At doses 0.1 to 3.0 mg/kg, CD4+ and CD8+ clones expanded.

This specimen consisted of CD4+ or CD8+ T cells sorted from blood, obtained in a trial of the OX40 agonist ivuxolimab. The source is an adult with an advanced solid tumor such as melanoma, head and neck, liver or kidney cancer. The chain joins TRBV2 to TRBJ2-1; 10 bases fit TRBD2. CDR3 coding DNA: TGTGCCAGCAGTGAGGCAGCGGGGGGGAGCAATGAGCAGTTCTTC. This translates into CASSEAAGGSNEQFF. The full variable domain, rest sourced from reference TRBV2 and TRBJ2-1, is EPEVTQTPSHQVTQMGQEVILRCVPISNHLYFYWYRQILGQKVEFLVSFYNNEISEKSEIFDDQFSVERPDGSNFTLKIRSTKLEDSAMYFCASSEAAGGSNEQFFGPGTRLTVL.